Listed here is a single T cell receptor beta chain. This sample is drawn from a study of cytomegalovirus exposure and HLA in healthy donors. The primer mix had 60 Vbeta and 13 Jbeta primers. Repertoires were generated with immunoSEQ multiplex PCR, while TCRdb's copy carries only in-frame clones and drops some. The sample has 210,000 or so clones, less than 85% seen once; the top ten hold 0.63%. Germline-derived CDR1 and CDR2 are LGHNA and YNFKEQ. This CDR3 is built from 15 residues. V was pared by 3 bases and J by 4 bases, with 8 bases of the junction left unmatched. Sequencing input: PBMCs. J is TRBJ1-1 and V is TRBV4-2, with 7 bases that match TRBD1. This TCR derives from a young man in good health and CMV-seronegative. This chain's CDR3 is CASSQGNNRGTEAFF. CDR3 bases: TGTGCCAGCAGCCAGGGGAATAACAGGGGCACTGAAGCTTTCTTT.